These 20 T cell receptor beta chains originate from one sample sequenced in a study of vaccination and CD4 T cells after COVID-19. No antigen has been assigned to these receptors. Cultured CD4+ T cells had their DNA profiled by the Oncomine TCR Beta short-read assay. One entry per CDR3 protein, called by TCRdb with MiXCR from the PCR reads. The profile shows 25,000 to 30,000 distinct CDR3 sequences, approximately 40% of them singletons. The time point: late sampling 161 to 241 days after vaccination in a few convalescent patients. Regarding treatment: approximately nine-day PBMC culture with coronavirus spike peptide pools or control peptides (ViraFEST assay). The sample in question was CD4+ T cells from blood, cultured in vitro, obtained about 7 months after SARS-CoV-2 vaccination. The receptors stem from a human donor who had recovered from COVID-19.

This clonotype was seen a few times. V usage is TRBV20-1 and J usage is TRBJ2-3; D is undetermined. This CDR3 has 13 amino acids. The germline V and J ends were trimmed by 6 bases and 6 bases, with 16 bases remaining between them. Per the germline V gene, CDR1 is DFQATT and CDR2 is SNEGSKA (reference sequence). The CDR3 coding sequence is TGCAGTGCGGAGAATGGAATGGCGGATACGCAGTATTTT. Residues: CSAENGMADTQYF.

This clonotype was detected a few times. The chain employs TRBV20-1 and TRBJ2-3, with D possibly being TRBD2 (6 bases). Germline V gene sequence: CDR1 DFQATT, CDR2 SNEGSKA (reference sequence). The V gene lost 6 bases and the J gene lost 4 bases, with 14 bases spanning the gap. The CDR3 is 13 residues long. This CDR3 reads CSAAEGMADTQYF. As DNA, the CDR3 is TGCAGTGCCGCGGAGGGAATGGCAGATACGCAGTATTTT.

This clonotype has only a few counts. Here the CDR3 DNA reads TGTGCCAGCAGCTTAGGAGGGTATGGCTACGAGCAGTACTTC. This sequence encodes CASSLGGYGYEQYF. The V gene is TRBV7-8, the J gene TRBJ2-7; tentatively, D is TRBD2 (5 bases). CDR1 and CDR2 from the germline V gene are SGHVS and FQNEAQ. The V end lost 1 base, the J end lost 3 bases, and 10 bases lay between the germline ends. The CDR3 totals 14 residues.

The V call is TRBV6-2 or TRBV6-3, the J call TRBJ2-2; D gene unclear. The CDR3 totals 14 residues. V was pared by 5 bases and J by 4 bases, with 11 bases between. The V gene's germline CDR1 is MNHEY and CDR2 SVGEGT. Here the CDR3 reads CASSRPATTGELFF. DNA for the CDR3: TGTGCCAGCAGTCGCCCAGCGACCACCGGGGAGCTGTTTTTT.

The V and J genes are TRBV20-1 and TRBJ2-5; D call uncertain. V shed 8 bases and J shed 1 base, with 20 bases lying between them. This CDR3 contains 15 residues. Looked up from germline, CDR1 is DFQATT and CDR2 is SNEGSKA (reference sequence). DNA for the CDR3: TGCAGTCCCGGCGAGAGCGACCTCACCCAAGAGACCCAGTACTTC. Translating it yields CSPGESDLTQETQYF.

The genes are TRBV29-1 and TRBJ1-2; D may be TRBD1 (5 bases). The V end was cut by 4 bases, the J end by 7 bases, with 7 bases between. This CDR3 contains 10 residues. Germline V gene lookup returns CDR1 SQVTM and CDR2 ANQGSEA. CDR3 loop: CSVGDPGYTF. The CDR3 DNA follows: TGCAGCGTTGGGGACCCTGGCTACACCTTC.

V usage is TRBV7-2 and J usage is TRBJ1-5; D unresolved. Germline V CDR1 and CDR2: SGHTA, FQGNSA. V lost 5 bases and J lost 4, with 12 bases in between. The CDR3 consists of 14 residues. This chain's CDR3 is CASSPNLGNQPQHF. The DNA of the CDR3 is TGTGCCAGCAGCCCTAACTTGGGAAATCAGCCCCAGCATTTT. The variable domain in full, with the rest retrieved from reference TRBV7-2 and TRBJ1-5, is GAGVSQSPSNKVTEKGKDVELRCDPISGHTALYWYRQSLGQGLEFLIYFQGNSAPDKSGLPSDRFSAERTGGSVSTLTIQRTQQEDSAVYLCASSPNLGNQPQHFGDGTRLSIL.

This clonotype was seen only a few times. The chain is built from TRBV20-1 and TRBJ2-5; D is unresolved. The CDR3 is made up of 13 amino acids. V was shortened by 0 bases and J by 0 bases, with 5 bases between the two germline ends. The germline V gene encodes CDR1 DFQATT and CDR2 SNEGSKA (reference sequence). The CDR3 DNA reads as TGCAGTGCTAGAGATCCCAACCAAGAGACCCAGTACTTC. It encodes CSARDPNQETQYF.

The V call is TRBV14, the J call TRBJ2-1; 7 positions agree with TRBD2. Unmatched junction bases numbered 11, after V lost 6 bases and J lost 3 bases. This CDR3 is 16 amino acids long. Germline V CDR1 and CDR2: SGHDN, FVKESK. CDR3 amino acids: CASSVVGGRDYNEQFF. In nucleotides, the CDR3 is TGTGCCAGCAGTGTAGTGGGAGGGAGAGACTACAATGAGCAGTTCTTC.

This clonotype came up a few times. V is TRBV28 and J is TRBJ2-7, with 9 bases fitting TRBD1. V dropped 8 bases and J dropped 0; count of bases not matched to a gene: 8. The CDR3 has 15 residues. Per germline, CDR1 MDHEN and CDR2 SYDVKM. The CDR3 DNA is TGTGCCAGCCGTACAGGGGGCTCAAACTCCTACGAGCAGTACTTC. Translating gives CASRTGGSNSYEQYF.

A note on this clonotype: A junction boundary mismatches the germline segment, possibly from a read error. The chain links TRBV6-1 to TRBJ2-3, with 7 bases lining up with TRBD1. This CDR3 comprises 13 residues. The germline V gene has CDR1 MNHNS and CDR2 SASEGT. CDR3 nucleotides: TGTGCCAGCAGCCCAGAGGGGGCAGATACGCGGTATTTT. Its translation: CASSPEGADTRYF.

The chain joins TRBV5-6 to TRBJ1-5; the match to TRBD1 covers 8 bases. Per the germline V gene, CDR1 is SGHDT and CDR2 is YYEEEE. V lost 4 bases to trimming and J lost 1 base; unmatched junction nucleotides: 7. The CDR3 contains 16 residues. The CDR3 spells CASSQGAGISNQPQHF. In DNA, the CDR3 is TGTGCCAGCAGCCAGGGGGCGGGTATAAGCAATCAGCCCCAGCATTTT.

The rearrangement uses TRBV24-1 and TRBJ2-1; TRBD2 aligns across 10 bases. The germline V gene has CDR1 KGHDR and CDR2 SFDVKD. V dropped 4 bases and J dropped 8; count of bases not matched to a gene: 13. The length of the CDR3 is 17 residues. The CDR3 DNA reads as TGTGCCACCAGTGACCGGGGATCGGGACTAGCGTTAGATGAGCAGTTCTTC. Translation gives CATSDRGSGLALDEQFF.

This clonotype was observed a handful of times. V usage is TRBV24-1 and J usage is TRBJ2-1; D not certain. The CDR3 totals 16 residues. V was trimmed by 2 bases and J by 0 bases, leaving 10 bases between them. Germline values: CDR1 KGHDR, CDR2 SFDVKD. The CDR3 region has the DNA TGTGCCACCAGTGATTCTATCCCTAGCTCCTACAATGAGCAGTTCTTC. Translating gives CATSDSIPSSYNEQFF.

The chain employs TRBV11-3 and TRBJ2-1; tentatively, D is TRBD2 (7 bases). This CDR3 region has 15 residues. The V end was cut by 6 bases, the J end by 2 bases, with 14 bases between. Looked up from germline, CDR1 is SGHNT and CDR2 is YENEEA. CDR3 nucleotides: TGTGCCAGCAGGGCGGCGGGGGCTACCTACAATGAGCAGTTCTTC. Its translation: CASRAAGATYNEQFF.

This clonotype was seen more than once but under ten times. This chain connects TRBV11-2 to TRBJ2-7; D may be TRBD1 (5 bases). Germline-derived CDR1 and CDR2 are SGHAT and FQNNGV. V shed 4 bases and J shed 3 bases, with 10 bases lying between them. The CDR3 is 13 residues long. The CDR3 DNA follows: TGTGCCAGCAGCTCCCGTCAGGGCTACGAGCAGTACTTC. Its protein is CASSSRQGYEQYF.

The chain recombines TRBV7-9 with TRBJ1-6; D is possibly TRBD1 (6 bases). The CDR3 is 16 residues long. CDR1 is SEHNR, CDR2 FQNEAQ, per germline (reference sequence). V was trimmed by 11 bases and J by 0 bases, leaving 17 bases between them. The CDR3 DNA follows: TGTGCCGGATCGACAGGACTCCACTCCTATAATTCACCCCTCCACTTT. Encoded protein: CAGSTGLHSYNSPLHF.

V is TRBV18 and J is TRBJ2-3; D is perhaps TRBD1 or TRBD2 (6 bases each). The V gene's germline CDR1 is KGHSH and CDR2 LQKENI. This CDR3 has 14 amino acids. Deletions cut 9 bases from V and 1 base from J, with 14 bases between. The CDR3 sequence: CASRGAGGTDTQYF. CDR3 DNA sequence: TGTGCCAGTAGGGGGGCAGGCGGCACAGATACGCAGTATTTT.

This clonotype has more than one count but fewer than ten. The chain recombines TRBV20-1 with TRBJ1-6, with D unclear. The CDR3 sequence is 13 residues long. Germline values: CDR1 DFQATT, CDR2 SNEGSKA (reference sequence). V was clipped by 6 bases and J by 8 bases, with 14 bases between them. CDR3 sequence reads: CSAATHLDSPLHF. In DNA form, the CDR3 reads TGCAGTGCCGCTACCCACCTCGATTCACCCCTCCACTTT.

The rearrangement links TRBV7-2 to TRBJ2-3; D perhaps matches TRBD1 (6 bases). CDR3 length: 15 amino acids. CDR1 SGHTA and CDR2 FQGNSA come from the germline V gene. Trimming stripped 5 bases from V and 1 base from J, with 13 bases between. Written as DNA, the CDR3 is TGTGCCAGCAGCCTACAGGGCCAAGGCACAGATACGCAGTATTTT. Its protein product is CASSLQGQGTDTQYF. Together with reference TRBV7-2 and TRBJ2-3, the CDR3 gives the full variable domain: GAGVSQSPSNKVTEKGKDVELRCDPISGHTALYWYRQSLGQGLEFLIYFQGNSAPDKSGLPSDRFSAERTGGSVSTLTIQRTQQEDSAVYLCASSLQGQGTDTQYFGPGTRLTVL.